Listed below are T cell receptor beta chains from one sample, sequenced in a study of blood T cell repertoires in COVID-19. Profiled with immunoSEQ multiplex PCR; TCRdb holds only in-frame clones, not every one. Here the sample spans approximately 250,000 clones, about nine tenths being singletons. What was sequenced was peripheral blood. Every receptor here comes from a man in his forties or fifties with active or convalescent COVID-19. The CDR3 runs from the conserved cysteine through the conserved F or W. Each record gives: D gene, J gene, clone size, V gene, CDR3 protein, CDR3 DNA. A D gene is named only where the DNA matches it firmly. Clone size is given for some rows only: seen once, a few or many times, or a class if the clone is expanded.

>NA|TRBJ1-3|NA|TRBV19
CASSDRWGNTIYF
TGTGCCAGTAGTGACAGGTGGGGAAACACCATATATTTT
>TRBD1|TRBJ2-7|NA|TRBV7-6
CASSSGLTGGIYEQYF
TGTGCCAGCAGCTCCGGGCTGACAGGGGGTATCTACGAGCAGTACTTC
>NA|TRBJ1-2|NA|TRBV7-9
CASSLVQIGYGYTF
TGTGCCAGCAGCTTAGTACAGATTGGATACGGCTACACCTTC
>NA|TRBJ1-2|NA|TRBV28
CASSFVEATQANYGYTF
TGTGCCAGCAGTTTTGTGGAGGCAACGCAAGCTAACTATGGCTACACCTTC
>NA|TRBJ1-2|NA|TRBV30
CAWRALYGYTF
TGTGCCTGGAGGGCCTTATATGGCTACACCTTC
>NA|TRBJ2-5|NA|TRBV10-3
CAISPVPAGETQYF
TGTGCCATCAGTCCCGTCCCGGCAGGAGAGACCCAGTACTTC
>NA|TRBJ1-1|NA|TRBV7-9
CASSLALTEAFF
TGTGCCAGCAGCTTGGCTTTAACTGAAGCTTTCTTT
>NA|TRBJ2-5|NA|TRBV7-9
CASSLRGEETQYF
TGTGCCAGCAGCCTCCGCGGCGAAGAGACCCAGTACTTC
>TRBD2|TRBJ2-3|NA|TRBV6-4
CASSDEASGGVDTQYF
TGTGCCAGCAGTGACGAGGCTAGCGGGGGGGTCGATACGCAGTATTTT
>NA|TRBJ1-2|NA|TRBV28
CASSLGQGLTYGYTF
TGTGCCAGCAGTTTAGGGCAGGGATTAACCTATGGCTACACCTTC
>NA|TRBJ1-6|NA|TRBV6-5
CASSFDRPPNSPLHF
TGTGCCAGCAGTTTCGACAGGCCACCGAATTCACCCCTCCACTTT
>NA|TRBJ1-3|NA|TRBV19
CASSQTQGQSGNTIYF
TGTGCCAGTAGCCAGACGCAGGGGCAATCTGGAAACACCATATATTTT
>NA|TRBJ2-2|NA|TRBV19
CASSIRDMAGELFF
TGTGCCAGTAGTATACGGGACATGGCCGGGGAGCTGTTTTTT
>TRBD1|TRBJ1-1|NA|TRBV6-5
CASALDRGNTEAFF
TGTGCCAGCGCATTAGACAGGGGGAACACTGAAGCTTTCTTT
>NA|TRBJ2-7|NA|TRBV12-3/TRBV12-4
CASSFTGYEQYF
TGTGCCAGCAGTTTTACCGGTTACGAGCAGTACTTC
>TRBD1|TRBJ2-5|NA|TRBV10-2
CASRDRGQETQYF
TGCGCCAGCAGAGACAGGGGCCAAGAGACCCAGTACTTC
>NA|TRBJ2-2|NA|TRBV7-6
CASSLGAQDTGELFF
TGTGCCAGCAGCTTAGGGGCGCAGGACACCGGGGAGCTGTTTTTT
>NA|TRBJ1-3|NA|TRBV2
CASSEPTPGDTIYF
TGTGCCAGCAGTGAGCCGACGCCGGGAGACACCATATATTTT
>TRBD2|TRBJ2-3|NA|TRBV7-9
CASSLLAGSMNTQYF
TGTGCCAGCAGCTTACTAGCGGGAAGCATGAATACGCAGTATTTT
>NA|TRBJ2-5|NA|TRBV14
CASSQETGDVAMYMETQYF
TGTGCCAGCAGCCAAGAAACGGGGGACGTAGCTATGTATATGGAGACCCAGTACTTC
>NA|TRBJ2-2|NA|TRBV6-6
CASSVSGGELFF
TGTGCCAGCAGCGTATCAGGGGGGGAGCTGTTTTTT
>TRBD1|TRBJ1-3|NA|TRBV10-2
CASSARTGGGNTIYF
TGCGCCAGCAGTGCAAGGACAGGCGGAGGAAACACCATATATTTT
>TRBD1|TRBJ1-2|NA|TRBV6-4
CASSEGAANYGYTF
TGTGCCAGCAGCGAGGGGGCGGCTAACTATGGCTACACCTTC
>TRBD1|TRBJ2-2|once|TRBV29-1
CSVKQGSSGELFF
TGCAGCGTTAAACAGGGGTCCTCCGGGGAGCTGTTTTTT
>NA|TRBJ1-2|NA|TRBV27
CASRAGQSNYGYTF
TGTGCCAGCAGAGCTGGGCAGTCTAACTATGGCTACACCTTC
>TRBD1|TRBJ2-1|NA|TRBV7-6
CASSARQGARYNEQFF
TGTGCCAGCAGCGCCCGACAGGGGGCGAGATACAATGAGCAGTTCTTC
>NA|TRBJ2-3|NA|TRBV6-5
CASSSGFEPWDTQYF
TGTGCCAGCAGTTCCGGGTTCGAACCGTGGGATACGCAGTATTTT
>NA|TRBJ2-1|NA|TRBV7-2
CASSFQDSYNEQFF
TGTGCCAGCAGCTTCCAGGATAGCTACAATGAGCAGTTCTTC
>NA|TRBJ1-2|NA|TRBV5-1
CASSLAGGQRGYTF
TGCGCCAGCAGCTTGGCGGGCGGGCAAAGGGGCTACACCTTC
>TRBD1|TRBJ1-2|NA|TRBV28
CASSSGQGGGYTF
TGTGCCAGCAGCTCGGGACAGGGCGGTGGCTACACCTTC
>NA|TRBJ1-5|NA|TRBV4-1
CASSQVLNQPQHF
TGCGCCAGCAGCCAAGTCCTCAATCAGCCCCAGCATTTT
>NA|TRBJ2-7|NA|TRBV6-5
CASRRTDTSSYEQYF
TGTGCCAGCAGAAGGACAGACACTAGCTCCTACGAGCAGTACTTC
>NA|TRBJ1-4|NA|TRBV5-1
CASSFHQPAEATNEKLFF
TGCGCCAGCAGCTTTCATCAGCCTGCAGAGGCAACTAATGAAAAACTGTTTTTT
>TRBD2|TRBJ2-1|NA|TRBV7-8
CASSSSAGGRSEQFF
TGTGCCAGCAGCTCGTCAGCGGGAGGGCGTAGCGAGCAGTTCTTC
>TRBD2|TRBJ2-2|NA|TRBV6-5
CASRPSGVNTGELFF
TGTGCCAGCAGACCTAGCGGAGTCAACACCGGGGAGCTGTTTTTT
>TRBD2|TRBJ2-1|NA|TRBV7-3
CASSPSRTSGGNEQFF
TGTGCCAGCAGCCCCTCCCGGACTAGCGGGGGCAATGAGCAGTTCTTC
>NA|TRBJ1-6|NA|TRBV6-4
CASSASQGRNSPLHF
TGTGCCAGCAGTGCCAGCCAGGGTAGGAATTCACCCCTCCACTTT
>TRBD1|TRBJ2-5|NA|TRBV19
CASSSNRGVATQYF
TGTGCCAGTAGTTCTAACAGGGGGGTGGCGACCCAGTACTTC
>TRBD1|TRBJ1-5|NA|TRBV19
CASSPGQAFNQPQHF
TGTGCCAGTAGCCCGGGACAGGCATTTAATCAGCCCCAGCATTTT
>NA|TRBJ2-7|few|TRBV7-9
CASSLVRGMGLYEQYF
TGTGCCAGCAGCTTAGTTCGGGGTATGGGACTCTACGAGCAGTACTTC
>TRBD2|TRBJ2-2|NA|TRBV10-3
CAISGLSSGGPTGELFF
TGTGCCATCAGTGGCCTCTCTAGCGGGGGCCCGACCGGGGAGCTGTTTTTT
>NA|TRBJ2-1|NA|TRBV28
CATRDYNEQFF
TGTGCCACACGGGACTACAATGAGCAGTTCTTC
>NA|TRBJ1-1|NA|TRBV3-1/TRBV3-2
CASSQITVSEAFF
TGTGCCAGCAGCCAAATAACGGTATCTGAAGCTTTCTTT
>TRBD2|TRBJ2-2|once|TRBV5-6
CASELAGAFTGELFF
TGTGCCAGCGAGCTAGCGGGGGCCTTCACCGGGGAGCTGTTTTTT
>NA|TRBJ1-6|NA|TRBV6-2/TRBV6-3
CASSYRGGDNSPLHF
TGTGCCAGCAGTTACCGAGGGGGGGATAATTCACCCCTCCACTTT
>NA|TRBJ1-2|NA|TRBV6-1
CASSDPGWSYGYTF
TGTGCCAGCAGTGATCCAGGGTGGAGCTATGGCTACACCTTC
>TRBD1|TRBJ2-1|NA|TRBV27
CASSLGTTGSEQFF
TGTGCCAGCAGTTTAGGAACGACAGGGAGTGAGCAGTTCTTC
>TRBD1|TRBJ1-4|NA|TRBV29-1
CSVATGFREKLFF
TGCAGCGTGGCGACAGGGTTTAGGGAAAAACTGTTTTTT
>NA|TRBJ2-7|once|TRBV5-1
CASRSTATYEQYF
TGCGCCAGCAGGTCAACAGCAACCTACGAGCAGTACTTC
>NA|TRBJ2-7|NA|TRBV12-3/TRBV12-4
CASSLTANGEQYF
TGTGCCAGCAGTTTAACGGCAAACGGGGAGCAGTACTTC
>NA|TRBJ1-1|NA|TRBV6-5
CASSSPRRAVGEAFF
TGTGCCAGCAGTTCCCCCAGGCGGGCGGTGGGTGAAGCTTTCTTT
>NA|TRBJ2-7|once|TRBV5-5
CASSLVLAAAYEQYF
TGTGCCAGCAGCTTGGTGCTGGCGGCAGCCTACGAGCAGTACTTC
>NA|TRBJ1-6|NA|TRBV14
CASSPTIQISSSPLHF
TGTGCCAGCAGCCCTACCATACAGATATCAAGTTCACCCCTCCACTTT